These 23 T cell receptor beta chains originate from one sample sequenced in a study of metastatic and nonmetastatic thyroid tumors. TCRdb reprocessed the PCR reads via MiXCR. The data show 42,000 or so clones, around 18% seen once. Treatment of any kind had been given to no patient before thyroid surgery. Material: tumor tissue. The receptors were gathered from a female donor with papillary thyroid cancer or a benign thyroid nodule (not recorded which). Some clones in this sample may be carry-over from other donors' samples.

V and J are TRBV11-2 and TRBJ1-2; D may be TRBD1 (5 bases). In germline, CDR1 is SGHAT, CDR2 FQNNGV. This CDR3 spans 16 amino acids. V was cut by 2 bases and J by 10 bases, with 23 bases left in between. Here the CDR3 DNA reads TGTGCCAGCAGCTTATCTTCAGGGCAGGGCCTAGATGTCTACACCTTC. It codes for CASSLSSGQGLDVYTF.

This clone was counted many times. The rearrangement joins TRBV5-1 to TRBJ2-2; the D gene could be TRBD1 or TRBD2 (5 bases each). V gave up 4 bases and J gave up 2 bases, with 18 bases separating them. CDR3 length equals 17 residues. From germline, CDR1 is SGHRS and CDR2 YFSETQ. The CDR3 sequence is CASSHGTLSLNTGELFF. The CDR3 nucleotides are TGCGCCAGCAGCCATGGGACCCTCTCTTTAAACACCGGGGAGCTGTTTTTT.

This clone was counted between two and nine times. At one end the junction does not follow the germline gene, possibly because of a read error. The CDR3 nucleotides read TGTGCCAGCAGTCCTAGCGGGAGGTCCTACGAGCATTACTTC. As protein: CASSPSGRSYEHYF. The chain carries TRBV28 and TRBJ2-7; TRBD2 matches 11 bases. CDR1 MDHEN and CDR2 SYDVKM come from the germline V gene. CDR3 size: 14 residues.

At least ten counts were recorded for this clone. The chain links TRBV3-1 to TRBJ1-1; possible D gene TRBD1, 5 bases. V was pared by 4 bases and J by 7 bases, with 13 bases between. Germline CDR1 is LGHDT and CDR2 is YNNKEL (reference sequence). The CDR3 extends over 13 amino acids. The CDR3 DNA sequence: TGTGCCAGCAGCCCAGGGCGGGTAAGTGAAGCTTTCTTT. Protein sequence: CASSPGRVSEAFF. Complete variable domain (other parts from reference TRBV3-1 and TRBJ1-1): DTAVSQTPKYLVTQMGNDKSIKCEQNLGHDTMYWYKQDSKKFLKIMFSYNNKELIINETVPNRFSPKSPDKAHLNLHINSLELGDSAVYFCASSPGRVSEAFFGQGTRLTVV.

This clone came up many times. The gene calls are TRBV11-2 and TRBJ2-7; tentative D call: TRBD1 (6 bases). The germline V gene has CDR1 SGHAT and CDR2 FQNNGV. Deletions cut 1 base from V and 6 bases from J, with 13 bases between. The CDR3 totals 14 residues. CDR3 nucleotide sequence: TGTGCCAGCAGCTTAGGTCGCTTAGGGGGCGAGCAGTACTTC. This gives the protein CASSLGRLGGEQYF. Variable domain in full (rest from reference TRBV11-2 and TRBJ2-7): EAGVAQSPRYKIIEKRQSVAFWCNPISGHATLYWYQQILGQGPKLLIQFQNNGVVDDSQLPKDRFSAERLKGVDSTLKIQPAKLEDSAVYLCASSLGRLGGEQYFGPGTRLTVT.

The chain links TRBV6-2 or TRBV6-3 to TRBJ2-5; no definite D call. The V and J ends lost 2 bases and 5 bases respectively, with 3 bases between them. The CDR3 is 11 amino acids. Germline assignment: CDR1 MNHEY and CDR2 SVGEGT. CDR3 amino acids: CASSYRETQYF. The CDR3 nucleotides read TGTGCCAGCAGTTACAGGGAGACCCAGTACTTC.

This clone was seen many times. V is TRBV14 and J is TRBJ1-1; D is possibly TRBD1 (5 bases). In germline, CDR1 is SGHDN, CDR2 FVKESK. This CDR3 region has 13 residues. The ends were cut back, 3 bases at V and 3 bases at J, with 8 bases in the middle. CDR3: CASSHQGYTEAFF. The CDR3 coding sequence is TGTGCCAGCAGCCACCAGGGCTACACTGAAGCTTTCTTT.

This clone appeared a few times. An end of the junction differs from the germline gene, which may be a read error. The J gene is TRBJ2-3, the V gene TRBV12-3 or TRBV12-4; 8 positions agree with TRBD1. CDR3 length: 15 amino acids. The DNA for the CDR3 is TGTGCCAGCAGTGGGGGGACAGGAATCACATATACGCAGTATTTT. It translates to CASSGGTGITYTQYF.

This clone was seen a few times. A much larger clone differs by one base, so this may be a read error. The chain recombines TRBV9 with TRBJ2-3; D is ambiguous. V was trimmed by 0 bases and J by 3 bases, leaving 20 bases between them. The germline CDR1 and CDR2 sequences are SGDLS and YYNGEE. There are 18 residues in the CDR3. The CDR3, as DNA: TGTGCCAGCAGCGTAGGTCTACTTAGGTCCGCTAGGACAGATACGCAGTATTTT. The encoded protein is CASSVGLLRSARTDTQYF.

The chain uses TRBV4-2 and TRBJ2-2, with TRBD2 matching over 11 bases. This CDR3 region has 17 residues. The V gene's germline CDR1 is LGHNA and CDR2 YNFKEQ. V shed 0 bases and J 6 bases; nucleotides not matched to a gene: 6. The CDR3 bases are TGTGCCAGCAGCCAAGACTGGATTAGCGGGAGGGCCGGGGAGCTGTTTTTT. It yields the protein CASSQDWISGRAGELFF.

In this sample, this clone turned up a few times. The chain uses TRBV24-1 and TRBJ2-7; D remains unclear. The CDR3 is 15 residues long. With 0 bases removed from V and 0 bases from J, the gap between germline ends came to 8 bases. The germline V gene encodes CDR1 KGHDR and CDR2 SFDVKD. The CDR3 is CATSDLQVSSYEQYF. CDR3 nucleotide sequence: TGTGCCACCAGTGATTTGCAGGTGAGCTCCTACGAGCAGTACTTC.

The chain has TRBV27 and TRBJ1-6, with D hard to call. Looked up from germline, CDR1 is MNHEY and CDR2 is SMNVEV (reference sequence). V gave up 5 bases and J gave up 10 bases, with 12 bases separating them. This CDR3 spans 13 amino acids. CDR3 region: CASSGVEVSPLHF. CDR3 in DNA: TGTGCCAGCAGTGGGGTTGAAGTATCACCCCTCCACTTT.

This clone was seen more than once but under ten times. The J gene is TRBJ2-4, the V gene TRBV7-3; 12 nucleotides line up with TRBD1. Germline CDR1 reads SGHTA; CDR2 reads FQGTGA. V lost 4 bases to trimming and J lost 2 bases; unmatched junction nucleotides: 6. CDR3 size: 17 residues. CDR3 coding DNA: TGTGCCAGCAGCTCAGGGGGGACAGGGGGCACCAAAAACATTCAGTACTTC. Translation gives CASSSGGTGGTKNIQYF.

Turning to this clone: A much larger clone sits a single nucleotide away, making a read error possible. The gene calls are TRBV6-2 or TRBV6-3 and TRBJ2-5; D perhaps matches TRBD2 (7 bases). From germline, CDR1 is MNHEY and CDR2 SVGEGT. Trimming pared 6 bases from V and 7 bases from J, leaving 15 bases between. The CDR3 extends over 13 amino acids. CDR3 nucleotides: TGTGCCAGCAGGGGGGGGGCCCCCGTGACCCAGTACTTC. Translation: CASRGGAPVTQYF.

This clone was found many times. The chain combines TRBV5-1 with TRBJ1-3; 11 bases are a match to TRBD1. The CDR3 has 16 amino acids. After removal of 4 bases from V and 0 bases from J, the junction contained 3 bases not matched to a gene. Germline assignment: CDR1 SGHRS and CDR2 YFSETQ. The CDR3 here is CASSLGTGGSGNTIYF. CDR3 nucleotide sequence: TGCGCCAGCAGCCTCGGGACAGGGGGCTCTGGAAACACCATATATTTT.

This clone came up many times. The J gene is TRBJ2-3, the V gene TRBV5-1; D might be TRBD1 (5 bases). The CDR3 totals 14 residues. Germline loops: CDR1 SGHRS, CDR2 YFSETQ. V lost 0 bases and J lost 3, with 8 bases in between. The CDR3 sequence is CASSLDRLTDTQYF. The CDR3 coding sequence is TGCGCCAGCAGCTTGGACAGGTTAACAGATACGCAGTATTTT.

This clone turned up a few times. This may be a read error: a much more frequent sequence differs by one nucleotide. The CDR3 region has the DNA TGTGCCAGCAGCTTAGCACAGGACCCCGCCTACGAGCAGTACTTC. It encodes CASSLAQDPAYEQYF. V usage is TRBV9 and J usage is TRBJ2-7, with D perhaps TRBD1 (5 bases). Germline V lookup: CDR1 SGDLS, CDR2 YYNGEE. This CDR3 comprises 15 residues. Deletions cut 4 bases from V and 2 bases from J, with 16 bases between.

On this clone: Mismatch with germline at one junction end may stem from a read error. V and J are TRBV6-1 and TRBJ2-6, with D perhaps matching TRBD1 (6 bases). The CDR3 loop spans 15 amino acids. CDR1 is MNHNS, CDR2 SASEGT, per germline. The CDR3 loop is CASSDRGTGSNVLTF. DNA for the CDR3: TGTGCCAGCAGTGACAGGGGTACTGGGTCCAACGTCCTGACTTTC.

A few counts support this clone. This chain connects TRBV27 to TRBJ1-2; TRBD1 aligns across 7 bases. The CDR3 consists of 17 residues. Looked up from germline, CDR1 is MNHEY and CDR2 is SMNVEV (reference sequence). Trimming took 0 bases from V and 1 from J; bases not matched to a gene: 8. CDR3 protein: CASSLSSWTGINYGYTF. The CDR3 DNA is TGTGCCAGCAGTTTATCCTCCTGGACAGGAATTAACTATGGCTACACCTTC.

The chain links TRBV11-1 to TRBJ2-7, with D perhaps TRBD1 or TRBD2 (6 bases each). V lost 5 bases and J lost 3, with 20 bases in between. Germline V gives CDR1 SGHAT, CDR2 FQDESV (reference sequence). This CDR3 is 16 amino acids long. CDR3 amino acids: CASSPSGAGHNYEQYF. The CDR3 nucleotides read TGTGCCAGCAGCCCTTCCGGGGCGGGACATAACTACGAGCAGTACTTC.

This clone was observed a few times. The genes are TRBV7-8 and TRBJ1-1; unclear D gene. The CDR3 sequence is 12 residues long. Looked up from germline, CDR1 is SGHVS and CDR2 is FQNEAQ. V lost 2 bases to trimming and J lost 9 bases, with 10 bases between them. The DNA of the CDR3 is TGTGCCAGCAGCTTACCGGTATCCCAAGCTTTCTTT. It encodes CASSLPVSQAFF.

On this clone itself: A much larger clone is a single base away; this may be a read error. The chain's CDR3 is CATTRGDGVQGTEAFF. The CDR3 DNA follows: TGTGCCACCACTAGGGGGGATGGGGTTCAGGGCACTGAAGCTTTCTTT. The genes are TRBV11-1 and TRBJ1-1, with D tentatively TRBD1 (6 bases). This CDR3 region has 16 residues. Germline V gene data show CDR1 as SGHAT and CDR2 as FQDESV (reference sequence). Trimming shortened V by 10 bases and J by 4 bases, and 25 bases separated the two germline ends.

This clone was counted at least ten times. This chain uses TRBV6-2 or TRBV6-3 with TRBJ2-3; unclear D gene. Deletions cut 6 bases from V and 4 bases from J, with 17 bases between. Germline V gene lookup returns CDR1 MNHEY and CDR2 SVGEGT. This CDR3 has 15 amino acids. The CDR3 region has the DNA TGTGCCAGCAGCCCCCGATTCCTTAATGCAGATACGCAGTATTTT. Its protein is CASSPRFLNADTQYF.